This T cell receptor beta chain was identified in a study of long-term antiretroviral therapy in people with HIV. Every participant with HIV received treatment in the United States. This clone appeared a few times. Trimming shortened V by 0 bases and J by 1 base, and 9 bases separated the two germline ends. The germline V gene has CDR1 GTSNPN and CDR2 SVGIG (reference sequence). The CDR3 consists of 14 residues. A v3.0 immunoSEQ assay was performed at survey level. Assay: immunoSEQ multiplex PCR; the TCRdb copy retains only in-frame clones and omits some. The sample has more than 11,000 clones; approximately 73% are singletons.

The chain links TRBV30 to TRBJ1-1; D remains ambiguous. The source was unsorted PBMCs, collected 3.1 years after starting antiretroviral therapy. This TCR was recovered from a middle-aged man with HIV. The CDR3 spells CAWSVGFGNTEAFF. The CDR3 DNA is TGTGCCTGGAGTGTGGGGTTTGGGAACACTGAAGCTTTCTTT.